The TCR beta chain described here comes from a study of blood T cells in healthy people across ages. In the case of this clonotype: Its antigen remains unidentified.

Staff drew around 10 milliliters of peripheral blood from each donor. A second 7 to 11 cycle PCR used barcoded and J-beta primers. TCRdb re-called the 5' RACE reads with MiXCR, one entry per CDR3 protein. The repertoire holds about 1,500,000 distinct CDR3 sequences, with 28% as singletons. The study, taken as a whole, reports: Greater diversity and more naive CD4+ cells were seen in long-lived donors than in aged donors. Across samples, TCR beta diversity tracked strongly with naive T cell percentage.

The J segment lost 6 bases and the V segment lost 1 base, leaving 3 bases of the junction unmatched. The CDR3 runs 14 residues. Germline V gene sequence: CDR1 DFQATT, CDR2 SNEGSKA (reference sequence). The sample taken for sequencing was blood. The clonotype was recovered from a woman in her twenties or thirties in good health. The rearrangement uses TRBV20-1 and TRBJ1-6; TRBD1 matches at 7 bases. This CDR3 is CSARVGTANSPLHF. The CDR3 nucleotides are TGCAGTGCTAGAGTAGGGACAGCTAATTCACCCCTCCACTTT.